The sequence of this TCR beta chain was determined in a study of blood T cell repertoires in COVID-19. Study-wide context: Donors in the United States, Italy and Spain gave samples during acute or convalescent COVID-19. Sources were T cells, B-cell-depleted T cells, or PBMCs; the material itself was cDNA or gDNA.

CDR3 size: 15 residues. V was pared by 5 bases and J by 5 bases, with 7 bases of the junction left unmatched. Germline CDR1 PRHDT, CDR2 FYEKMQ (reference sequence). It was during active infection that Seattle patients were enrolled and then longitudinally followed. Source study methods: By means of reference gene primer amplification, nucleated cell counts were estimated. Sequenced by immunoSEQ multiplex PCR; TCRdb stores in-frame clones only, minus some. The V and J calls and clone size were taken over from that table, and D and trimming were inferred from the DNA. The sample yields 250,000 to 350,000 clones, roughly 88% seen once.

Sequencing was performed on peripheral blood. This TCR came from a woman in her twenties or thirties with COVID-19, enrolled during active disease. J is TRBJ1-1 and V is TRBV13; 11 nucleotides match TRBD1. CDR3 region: CASSRSGQGGTEAFF. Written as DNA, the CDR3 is TGTGCCAGCAGCCGCTCGGGACAGGGGGGAACTGAAGCTTTCTTT.